This T cell receptor beta chain was captured by sequencing in a study of T cells expressing NK-cell markers. Study summary: Repertoires of TCR beta were obtained from T cells sorted as CD3+CD56+NKG2C+, CD3+CD56+NKG2C- and CD3+CD56-NKG2C+. HCMV serostatus: most of the eight sequenced donors positive, one negative. Study results and caveats: These clonotypes also led the CD3+CD56-NKG2C+ fraction in a handful of donors.

Concerning this clonotype: Its cognate antigen is unknown.

This CDR3 has 16 residues. Looked up from germline, CDR1 is MGHRA and CDR2 is YSYEKL. TCR beta cDNA was made by 5'RACE template switching with UMIs. TCRdb processed the 5' RACE reads again and assigns one entry to each CDR3 protein, with no DNA. This sample's table has about 540,000 distinct CDR3 sequences. The sequence was obtained from a young man in good health. V is TRBV4-1 and J is TRBJ2-4; TCRdb outputs TRBD1, but without DNA this stays unchecked. Sequencing input: blood T cells: a sorted CD56 or NKG2C T cell subset, CD4+ or CD8+ T cells, or bulk PBMC T cells (not recorded which). CDR3 residues: CASSQVQARGKNIQYF.